The 26 T cell receptor beta chains below all came from one sample that was sequenced in a study of blood T cell repertoires in COVID-19. Sequencing used immunoSEQ multiplex PCR; TCRdb keeps in-frame clones, though not all of them. The sample lists roughly 340,000 clones, about 90% occurring once. Specimen: peripheral blood. All receptors derive from a woman aged 30 to 39 with COVID-19, enrolled during active disease.

The rearrangement joins TRBV5-5 to TRBJ1-5; TRBD1 matches 7 bases. Germline values: CDR1 SGHKS, CDR2 YYEKEE (reference sequence). The CDR3 runs 15 residues. Trimming removed 3 bases from V and 5 bases from J; junction bases left unmatched: 8. Here the CDR3 reads CASSSYRGVDQPQHF. CDR3 coding DNA: TGTGCCAGCAGCTCGTACAGGGGAGTCGATCAGCCCCAGCATTTT.

The chain combines TRBV5-4 with TRBJ1-6, with 8 bases aligning to TRBD1. V lost 7 bases to trimming and J lost 2 bases; unmatched junction nucleotides: 2. The CDR3 consists of 14 residues. The germline V gene encodes CDR1 SGHNT and CDR2 YYREEE (reference sequence). The DNA of the CDR3 is TGTGCCAGCGGACAGGGTACCTATAATTCACCCCTCCACTTT. This sequence encodes CASGQGTYNSPLHF.

The V call is TRBV7-2, the J call TRBJ2-5; D may be TRBD2 (6 bases). Germline V gene data show CDR1 as SGHTA and CDR2 as FQGNSA. Trimming took off 5 bases at V and 5 bases at J, with 15 bases between the two ends. This CDR3 has 14 residues. The CDR3 DNA reads as TGTGCCAGCAGCCGGACGGGGGTAGGGGAGACCCAGTACTTC. It is translated as CASSRTGVGETQYF.

This chain links TRBV7-9 with TRBJ1-2, with 10 bases fitting TRBD1. The V gene's germline CDR1 is SEHNR and CDR2 FQNEAQ (reference sequence). Trimming at V came to 5 bases and at J to 0 bases, leaving 3 bases not matched to a gene. CDR3 length equals 15 residues. CDR3 in DNA: TGTGCCAGCAGCCGGGACAGGGGCCCTAACTATGGCTACACCTTC. It translates to CASSRDRGPNYGYTF.

The V call is TRBV4-1, the J call TRBJ2-7; 11 bases map to TRBD2. With V trimmed by 4 bases and J by 3 bases, 5 bases remained unmatched. CDR1 MGHRA and CDR2 YSYEKL come from the germline V gene. CDR3 size: 15 residues. The CDR3 DNA sequence: TGCGCCAGCAGCCCTGGGACTAGCGGAGTCTACGAGCAGTACGTC. Its protein is CASSPGTSGVYEQYV.

This chain joins TRBV9 and TRBJ2-3, with TRBD1 as a possible D gene (5 bases). The CDR3 loop spans 15 amino acids. V was pared by 0 bases and J by 2 bases, with 10 bases between. The germline CDR1 and CDR2 sequences are SGDLS and YYNGEE. CDR3 sequence (DNA): TGTGCCAGCAGCGTAGTTAAGGGGCACACAGATACGCAGTATTTT. Amino acid sequence: CASSVVKGHTDTQYF.

J is TRBJ1-4 and V is TRBV5-8; the D gene is possibly TRBD1 (5 bases). CDR3 length: 14 amino acids. Germline loops: CDR1 SGHTS, CDR2 YDEGEE. Trimming removed 2 bases at V and 8 bases at J, with 13 bases between. Written as DNA, the CDR3 is TGTGCCAGCAGCTTAGTAGGGGCGAAGGAAAAACTGTTTTTT. Translated, it gives CASSLVGAKEKLFF.

This chain links TRBV29-1 with TRBJ2-4, with TRBD2 identical over 8 bases. The CDR3 covers 12 residues. V lost 4 bases to trimming and J lost 4 bases; unmatched junction nucleotides: 0. Germline V gene lookup returns CDR1 SQVTM and CDR2 ANQGSEA. Here the CDR3 reads CSVAGGKNIQYF. The CDR3 bases are TGCAGCGTTGCGGGGGGGAAAAACATTCAGTACTTC. The complete variable domain, with remaining parts taken from reference TRBV29-1 and TRBJ2-4, reads SAVISQKPSRDICQRGTSLTIQCQVDSQVTMMFWYRQQPGQSLTLIATANQGSEATYESGFVIDKFPISRPNLTFSTLTVSNMSPEDSSIYLCSVAGGKNIQYFGAGTRLSVL.

The chain recombines TRBV5-4 with TRBJ1-2, with D unclear. Germline CDR1 is SGHNT and CDR2 is YYREEE (reference sequence). V was cut by 4 bases and J by 2 bases, with 9 bases left in between. The CDR3 has 13 residues. The CDR3 reads CASSPSRNYGYTF. In DNA, the CDR3 is TGTGCCAGCAGCCCATCCAGAAACTATGGCTACACCTTC.

This rearrangement joins TRBV24-1 to TRBJ2-2; tentatively, D is TRBD2 (6 bases). This CDR3 spans 16 amino acids. Trimming took 9 bases from V and 3 from J, leaving 19 bases between them. CDR1 is KGHDR, CDR2 SFDVKD, per germline. The CDR3 region is CATRGGDELDTGELFF. As DNA, the CDR3 is TGTGCCACCCGGGGCGGGGATGAGTTGGACACCGGGGAGCTGTTTTTT.

This chain joins TRBV4-3 and TRBJ1-2; no clear D. The CDR3 loop spans 15 amino acids. The germline V gene encodes CDR1 LGHNA and CDR2 YSLEER. V dropped 0 bases and J dropped 7 bases, with 15 bases sitting between them. CDR3 sequence reads: CASSQDRVGPGGYTF. CDR3 DNA: TGCGCCAGCAGCCAAGATCGCGTGGGTCCGGGTGGCTACACCTTC.

The V call is TRBV11-3, the J call TRBJ1-2, with TRBD1 identical over 8 bases. Germline assignment: CDR1 SGHNT and CDR2 YENEEA. V was clipped by 1 base and J by 7 bases; unmatched bases: 5. This CDR3 has 14 amino acids. CDR3 nucleotide sequence: TGTGCCAGCAGCTTAGCGCAGGGGGCGCGTGGCTACACCTTC. Its translation is CASSLAQGARGYTF.

The rearrangement joins TRBV2 to TRBJ2-5, with 8 bases identical to TRBD1. The CDR3 spans 13 residues. The trim removed 10 bases at V and 3 bases at J, leaving 7 bases unmatched. Germline V lookup: CDR1 SNHLY, CDR2 FYNNEI. The CDR3 DNA follows: TGTGCCAATATACGGACAGGGAAAGAGACCCAGTACTTC. It encodes CANIRTGKETQYF.

The V call is TRBV3-1 (or the pseudogene TRBV3-2), the J call TRBJ2-5; D gene ambiguous. CDR1 is LGHDT, CDR2 YNNKEL, per germline (reference sequence). The CDR3 length is 13 residues. Trimming pared 1 base from V and 5 bases from J, leaving 8 bases between. The CDR3 region is CASSQGFGETQYF. CDR3 nucleotide sequence: TGTGCCAGCAGCCAAGGGTTCGGGGAGACCCAGTACTTC.

The V and J genes are TRBV24-1 and TRBJ1-4, with D perhaps matching TRBD1 (5 bases). Trimming took off 7 bases at V and 3 bases at J, with 11 bases between the two ends. Germline assignment: CDR1 KGHDR and CDR2 SFDVKD. CDR3 length equals 14 residues. The CDR3 DNA reads TGTGCCACCAGGTCTGGGGCGGCTAATGAAAAACTGTTTTTT. Encoded protein: CATRSGAANEKLFF.

The V and J genes are TRBV27 and TRBJ1-6; a possible D gene is TRBD1 (6 bases). The CDR3 sequence is 19 residues long. Deletions cut 4 bases from V and 0 bases from J, with 19 bases between. Germline lookup yields CDR1 MNHEY and CDR2 SMNVEV (reference sequence). CDR3 nucleotide sequence: TGTGCCAGCAGTTCGTACAGGGATCCCAACGGCTCCTATAATTCACCCCTCCACTTT. It specifies CASSSYRDPNGSYNSPLHF.

V gene TRBV19 combines with J gene TRBJ1-5, with D perhaps TRBD1 (6 bases). CDR1 is LNHDA, CDR2 SQIVND, per germline (reference sequence). The CDR3 consists of 14 residues. The V end lost 2 bases, the J end lost 8 bases, and 13 bases lay between the germline ends. CDR3 nucleotide sequence: TGTGCCAGTAGTATAACAGGGAGCGAAGAGCCCCAGCATTTT. Translation: CASSITGSEEPQHF.

The chain has TRBV29-1 and TRBJ2-5; D unclear. CDR3 length: 13 amino acids. Trimming removed 0 bases from V and 5 bases from J, with 10 bases in between. CDR1 SQVTM and CDR2 ANQGSEA come from the germline V gene. The CDR3 sequence is CSVEDFARETQYF. CDR3 bases: TGCAGCGTTGAAGATTTCGCGCGGGAGACCCAGTACTTC.

This chain links TRBV7-6 with TRBJ1-2, with D perhaps TRBD1 (5 bases). V gave up 5 bases and J gave up 10 bases, with 11 bases separating them. This CDR3 has 11 amino acids. Germline CDR1 is SGHVS and CDR2 is FNYEAQ. The DNA of the CDR3 is TGTGCCAGCAGCAGCGAAGGGGTCTACACCTTC. It is translated as CASSSEGVYTF.

V usage is TRBV19 and J usage is TRBJ1-5; perhaps TRBD1 as D (6 bases). The V end lost 4 bases, the J end lost 4 bases, and 8 bases lay between the germline ends. CDR1 is LNHDA and CDR2 is SQIVND in the germline V gene (reference sequence). The CDR3 has 13 residues. The CDR3 nucleotides are TGTGCCAGTAGTACCCAGGGGAATCAGCCCCAGCATTTT. This gives the protein CASSTQGNQPQHF. Full variable domain (remainder filled in from reference TRBV19 and TRBJ1-5): DGGITQSPKYLFRKEGQNVTLSCEQNLNHDAMYWYRQDPGQGLRLIYYSQIVNDFQKGDIAEGYSVSREKKESFPLTVTSAQKNPTAFYLCASSTQGNQPQHFGDGTRLSIL.

The rearrangement uses TRBV20-1 and TRBJ2-7; TRBD1 is a possible D gene (5 bases). Germline V gene lookup returns CDR1 DFQATT and CDR2 SNEGSKA (reference sequence). CDR3 length: 14 residues. V shed 3 bases and J shed 1 base, with 13 bases lying between them. CDR3 bases: TGCAGTGCTAGTAGCAGGGCCGCATCCTACGAGCAGTACTTC. Translated: CSASSRAASYEQYF.

The DNA for the CDR3 is TGTGCCAGCAGCTTACGAAGGGGCGCGACCTACGAGCAGTACTTC. It is translated as CASSLRRGATYEQYF. The genes are TRBV11-2 and TRBJ2-7; maybe TRBD1 (5 bases). Per germline, CDR1 SGHAT and CDR2 FQNNGV. CDR3 length equals 15 residues. The germline V and J ends were trimmed by 2 bases and 2 bases, with 13 bases remaining between them.

The rearrangement joins TRBV2 to TRBJ2-5; D is ambiguous. Trimming pared 2 bases from V and 5 bases from J, leaving 15 bases between. Germline V lookup: CDR1 SNHLY, CDR2 FYNNEI. CDR3 length: 15 residues. The CDR3 protein is CASSENLGIMETQYF. The CDR3 bases are TGTGCCAGCAGTGAAAATCTAGGTATCATGGAGACCCAGTACTTC.

The chain combines TRBV20-1 with TRBJ1-2; 7 bases align to TRBD1. Looked up from germline, CDR1 is DFQATT and CDR2 is SNEGSKA (reference sequence). Trimming cost V 1 base and J 8 bases; bases outside gene matches: 1. The CDR3 extends over 11 amino acids. The CDR3 DNA follows: TGCAGTGCTAGAGTAGGGGGCGGCTACACCTTC. Protein product: CSARVGGGYTF.

This rearrangement joins TRBV4-1 to TRBJ2-3; tentatively, D is TRBD2 (5 bases). The CDR3 length is 17 residues. The germline V and J ends were trimmed by 0 bases and 4 bases, with 17 bases remaining between them. Germline V gene lookup returns CDR1 MGHRA and CDR2 YSYEKL. CDR3 coding DNA: TGCGCCAGCAGCCAAGATCTAGTACGGGGTGGTGCAGATACGCAGTATTTT. This encodes CASSQDLVRGGADTQYF.

This clone was counted a few times. The chain links TRBV24-1 to TRBJ2-7, with no clear D. Between the trimmed V and J ends, which lost 4 bases and 4 bases, there was a span of 10 bases. CDR3 length: 13 residues. Germline V gene sequence: CDR1 KGHDR, CDR2 SFDVKD. The CDR3 DNA is TGTGCCACCAGTGACTATAACAGTTACGAGCAGTACTTC. Protein product: CATSDYNSYEQYF.